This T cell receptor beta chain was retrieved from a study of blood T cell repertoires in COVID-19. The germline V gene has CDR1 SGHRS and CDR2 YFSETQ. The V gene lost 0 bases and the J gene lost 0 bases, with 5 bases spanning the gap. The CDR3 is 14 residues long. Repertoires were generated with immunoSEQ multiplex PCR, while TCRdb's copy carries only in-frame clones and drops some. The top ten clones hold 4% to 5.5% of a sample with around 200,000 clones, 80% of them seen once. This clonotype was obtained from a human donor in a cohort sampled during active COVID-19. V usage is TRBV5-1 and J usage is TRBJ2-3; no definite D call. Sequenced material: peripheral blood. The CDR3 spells CASSLGGSTDTQYF. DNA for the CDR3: TGCGCCAGCAGCTTGGGCGGCAGCACAGATACGCAGTATTTT.